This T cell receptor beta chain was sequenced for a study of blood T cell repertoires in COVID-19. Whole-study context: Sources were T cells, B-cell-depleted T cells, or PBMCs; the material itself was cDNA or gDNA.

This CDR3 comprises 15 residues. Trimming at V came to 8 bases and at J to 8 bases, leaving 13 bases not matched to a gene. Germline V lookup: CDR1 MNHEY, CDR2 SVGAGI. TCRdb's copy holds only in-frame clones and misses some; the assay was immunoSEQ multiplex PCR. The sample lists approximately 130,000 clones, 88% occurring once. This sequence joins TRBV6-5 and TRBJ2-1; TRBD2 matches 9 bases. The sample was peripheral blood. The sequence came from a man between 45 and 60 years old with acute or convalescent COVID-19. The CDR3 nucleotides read TGTGCCAGCTGGCGCGGGAGCGGGGGGACGTATGAGCAGTTCTTC. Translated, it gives CASWRGSGGTYEQFF.